This T cell receptor (beta chain) was identified in a study of blood T cell repertoires in COVID-19. Background on the study: Nucleic acid was either cDNA or gDNA, and it came from T cells, B-cell-depleted T cells, or PBMCs.

Germline trimming cut 2 bases from V and 3 bases from J; bases unmatched to any gene: 3. Germline assignment: CDR1 SGDLS and CDR2 YYNGEE. This CDR3 spans 14 amino acids. The repertoire was sequenced with immunoSEQ multiplex PCR; TCRdb's copy has only in-frame clones and lacks some. The sample shows over 250,000 clones, roughly 85% of them seen only once. The sequenced sample was peripheral blood. The receptor was derived from a man aged 50 to 59 with active or convalescent COVID-19. This chain joins TRBV9 and TRBJ2-7; 9 bases are a match to TRBD2. The CDR3 DNA reads as TGTGCCAGCAGCGTTAGCGGGAGTCACTACGAGCAGTACTTC. This gives the protein CASSVSGSHYEQYF.